Following are 29 T cell receptor beta chains from one sample sequenced in a study of identical twins. TCRdb recomputed calls from the 5' RACE reads with MiXCR, one row per CDR3 protein. The sample lists 250,000 to 350,000 distinct CDR3 sequences, roughly 8.6% occurring once. This same sample was also part of a study on yellow fever vaccine responses in identical twins.

Material: memory (CD45RO+) T cells sorted from blood. The receptors were gathered from a young woman in good health.

CDR3 protein: CASSSPAGGRNEQFF. CDR3 nucleotide sequence: TGTGCCAGCAGTTCCCCGGCGGGGGGGCGCAATGAGCAGTTCTTC. The chain links TRBV28 to TRBJ2-1; 9 positions agree with TRBD2. V trimming: 4 bases; J trimming: 6 bases; junction bases outside the gene matches: 7. This CDR3 spans 15 amino acids. From germline, CDR1 is MDHEN and CDR2 SYDVKM.

This clonotype was counted at least ten times. This sequence joins TRBV4-1 and TRBJ1-2, with 7 bases identical to TRBD1. CDR3 length: 15 amino acids. Per germline, CDR1 MGHRA and CDR2 YSYEKL. The trim removed 1 base at V and 8 bases at J, leaving 10 bases unmatched. CDR3: CASSQGGGASLGYTF. The CDR3, as DNA: TGCGCCAGCAGCCAAGGAGGGGGCGCCTCCTTAGGCTACACCTTC.

There are a few counts of this clonotype. The chain combines TRBV6-2 or TRBV6-3 with TRBJ2-7; TRBD2 matches 9 bases. The V and J ends lost 6 bases and 7 bases, in that order; junction bases with no gene match: 4. CDR1 is MNHEY, CDR2 SVGEGT, per germline. CDR3 size: 12 residues. The CDR3 spells CASRRLAGEQYF. The CDR3 DNA reads as TGTGCCAGCAGGCGGCTAGCGGGGGAGCAGTACTTC.

Only a few counts were recorded for this clonotype. The rearrangement uses TRBV28 and TRBJ2-7, with 12 bases that match TRBD2. This CDR3 region has 15 residues. CDR1 is MDHEN and CDR2 is SYDVKM in the germline V gene. Trimming removed 4 bases from V and 6 bases from J; junction bases left unmatched: 7. The DNA for the CDR3 is TGTGCCAGCAGTTCCGCTAGCGGGGGGGCGGGCGAGCAGTACGTC. Encoded protein: CASSSASGGAGEQYV.

This clonotype was counted many times. The V gene is TRBV12-3 or TRBV12-4, the J gene TRBJ2-1; 12 bases are a match to TRBD2. The CDR3 sequence is 19 residues long. V lost 6 bases, J lost 5 bases, and 17 bases stayed unmatched. The CDR3 region is CASSRLAGDPRRPNNEQFF. CDR3 in DNA: TGTGCCAGCAGCAGACTAGCGGGAGATCCGCGTCGCCCTAACAATGAGCAGTTCTTC.

The chain couples TRBV11-2 to TRBJ2-1; D may be TRBD2 (5 bases). The germline V gene has CDR1 SGHAT and CDR2 FQNNGV. The CDR3 extends over 15 amino acids. V was cut by 4 bases and J by 2 bases, with 12 bases left in between. The CDR3 sequence is CASSSGLPPYNEQFF. CDR3 DNA: TGTGCCAGCAGCTCAGGACTTCCCCCCTACAATGAGCAGTTCTTC. The full variable domain, its missing parts supplied by reference TRBV11-2 and TRBJ2-1, is EAGVAQSPRYKIIEKRQSVAFWCNPISGHATLYWYQQILGQGPKLLIQFQNNGVVDDSQLPKDRFSAERLKGVDSTLKIQPAKLEDSAVYLCASSSGLPPYNEQFFGPGTRLTVL.

This clonotype was counted only a few times. The chain employs TRBV18 and TRBJ2-3; 14 nucleotides align to TRBD2. The trim removed 3 bases at V and 5 bases at J, leaving 4 bases unmatched. CDR1 and CDR2 from the germline V gene are KGHSH and LQKENI. The CDR3 extends over 16 amino acids. The CDR3 protein is CASSPTSGGAVDTQYF. The DNA of the CDR3 is TGTGCCAGCTCACCGACTAGCGGGGGGGCCGTAGATACGCAGTATTTT.

This clonotype was seen a handful of times. This rearrangement joins TRBV19 to TRBJ2-3; D remains unclear. Trimming pared 8 bases from V and 2 bases from J, leaving 11 bases between. The CDR3 sequence is 13 residues long. Germline lookup yields CDR1 LNHDA and CDR2 SQIVND (reference sequence). CDR3 nucleotide sequence: TGTGCCAGTGGGTCTACGTACACAGATACGCAGTATTTT. Translated: CASGSTYTDTQYF.

The chain links TRBV6-1 to TRBJ2-1, with D tentatively TRBD2 (6 bases). Germline CDR1 and CDR2: MNHNS and SASEGT. Trimming left V 8 bases short and J 1 base short, with 12 bases between. The length of the CDR3 is 14 residues. This chain's CDR3 is CASGGGDSYNEQFF. The CDR3, as DNA: TGTGCCAGCGGAGGCGGGGATTCCTACAATGAGCAGTTCTTC.

The table lists this clonotype with many counts. The V call is TRBV18, the J call TRBJ2-5; D gene unclear. Germline-derived CDR1 and CDR2 are KGHSH and LQKENI. V was pared by 4 bases and J by 0 bases, with 6 bases between. This CDR3 contains 13 residues. CDR3 sequence: CASSQNDQETQYF. The CDR3 DNA reads as TGTGCCAGCTCACAAAACGACCAAGAGACCCAGTACTTC.

This clonotype was counted a few times. The chain is built from TRBV29-1 and TRBJ2-7, with a weak D call TRBD1 (6 bases). Germline V lookup: CDR1 SQVTM, CDR2 ANQGSEA. V gave up 8 bases and J gave up 6 bases, with 26 bases separating them. This CDR3 has 15 amino acids. Here the CDR3 reads CSIRIRGIPASEQYV. The CDR3 region has the DNA TGCAGCATAAGAATAAGGGGGATCCCCGCCAGCGAGCAGTACGTC.

The V and J genes are TRBV11-2 and TRBJ2-4, with D perhaps given as TRBD1 or TRBD2 (5 bases each). The CDR3 has 14 amino acids. Trimming took off 5 bases at V and 6 bases at J, with 14 bases between the two ends. CDR1 and CDR2 (germline): SGHAT, FQNNGV. The CDR3 region has the DNA TGTGCCAGCAGCCAAGGGACCGCGGGAAACATTCAGTACTTC. The encoded protein is CASSQGTAGNIQYF.

The V call is TRBV7-9, the J call TRBJ2-7, with D unresolved. This CDR3 has 14 amino acids. CDR1 and CDR2 (germline): SEHNR, FQNEAQ (reference sequence). Trimming removed 2 bases at V and 7 bases at J, with 15 bases between. The CDR3 loop reads CASSLTALSMEQYF. CDR3 nucleotide sequence: TGTGCCAGCAGCTTAACTGCCCTGTCTATGGAGCAGTACTTC.

In its sample, this clonotype was seen a few times. V usage is TRBV20-1 and J usage is TRBJ1-2; the D gene is possibly TRBD1 (5 bases). In germline, CDR1 is DFQATT, CDR2 SNEGSKA (reference sequence). The CDR3 spans 17 residues. V lost 1 base and J lost 5, with 23 bases in between. CDR3 bases: TGCAGTGCTAGAGCCTCACAGGAAATACTCGTCCGTTATGGCTACACCTTC. It translates to CSARASQEILVRYGYTF.

In this sample, this clonotype turned up many times. Its ends do not fully match the called genes, so a read error is possible. The chain links TRBV20-1 to TRBJ1-2; D call uncertain. The CDR3 runs to 13 residues. Germline CDR1 DFQATT, CDR2 SNEGSKA (reference sequence). The CDR3, as DNA: TGCAGTGCTAGAGATGTCAAGGGCTATGACTACACCTTC. Amino acids: CSARDVKGYDYTF.

This clonotype turned up a few times. The V call is TRBV6-5, the J call TRBJ2-7; D is unresolved. The CDR3 sequence is 13 residues long. Trimming took 2 bases from V and 7 from J, leaving 12 bases between them. From germline, CDR1 is MNHEY and CDR2 SVGAGI. The CDR3 coding sequence is TGTGCCAGCAGTTACGGCCCTGGGGAAGAGCAGTACGTC. Protein sequence: CASSYGPGEEQYV.

This clonotype was counted a few times. V usage is TRBV6-1 and J usage is TRBJ2-7, with 9 bases fitting TRBD1. This CDR3 is 16 amino acids long. V was clipped by 6 bases and J by 6 bases; unmatched bases: 15. Germline assignment: CDR1 MNHNS and CDR2 SASEGT. The CDR3 sequence is CASRRIPGQGPGEQYF. Here the CDR3 DNA reads TGTGCCAGCAGGCGAATCCCGGGACAGGGCCCGGGCGAGCAGTACTTC.

This clonotype was counted many times. The CDR3 spells CASSSAGSPQAFF. In DNA, the CDR3 is TGTGCCAGCAGTTCAGCGGGCAGCCCGCAAGCTTTCTTT. This rearrangement joins TRBV28 to TRBJ1-1; D is unclear. The V end was cut by 4 bases, the J end by 9 bases, with 15 bases between. Germline V CDR1 and CDR2: MDHEN, SYDVKM. CDR3 length: 13 residues.

This clonotype was counted a few times. The V gene is TRBV20-1, the J gene TRBJ2-7; 10 nucleotides agree with TRBD2. Germline lookup yields CDR1 DFQATT and CDR2 SNEGSKA (reference sequence). The CDR3 runs 15 residues. After removal of 1 base from V and 2 bases from J, the junction contained 5 bases not matched to a gene. The CDR3 sequence: CSARGWTSGTYEQYV. The CDR3 nucleotides are TGCAGTGCTAGAGGTTGGACTAGCGGTACCTACGAGCAGTACGTC.

This clonotype showed up just a few times. CDR3 protein: CASSIDQGLAGDHNEQFF. The DNA of the CDR3 is TGTGCCAGTAGTATAGATCAGGGACTAGCGGGAGATCACAATGAGCAGTTCTTC. This chain uses TRBV19 with TRBJ2-1, with TRBD2 matching 14 bases. Losses at the gene ends were 0 bases for V and 5 bases for J; bases not matched to a gene: 6. This CDR3 spans 18 amino acids. Germline V CDR1 and CDR2: LNHDA, SQIVND (reference sequence).

V gene TRBV28 combines with J gene TRBJ2-4, with D possibly TRBD1 on 6 matching bases. This CDR3 region has 16 residues. Germline loops: CDR1 MDHEN, CDR2 SYDVKM. V lost 5 bases to trimming and J lost 0 bases, with 14 bases between them. The CDR3 spells CASSGGQLLAKNIQYF. As DNA, the CDR3 is TGTGCCAGCAGTGGGGGACAACTATTAGCCAAAAACATTCAGTACTTC.

In this sample, this clonotype turned up many times. The V gene is TRBV4-2, the J gene TRBJ2-1, with 10 bases aligning to TRBD2. Germline lookup yields CDR1 LGHNA and CDR2 YNFKEQ. This CDR3 has 19 residues. Trimming removed 1 base from V and 1 base from J; junction bases left unmatched: 10. The CDR3 sequence: CASSQGETSGGASYNEQFF. The CDR3 bases are TGTGCCAGCAGCCAAGGGGAAACCAGCGGGGGGGCTTCCTACAATGAGCAGTTCTTC.

The genes are TRBV7-3 and TRBJ2-3; unclear D gene. The CDR3 is 13 amino acids. Trimming removed 3 bases from V and 5 bases from J, with 9 bases in between. The germline V gene encodes CDR1 SGHTA and CDR2 FQGTGA. In DNA, the CDR3 is TGTGCCAGCAGCTTGTCGGCCCTAGATACGCAGTATTTT. This sequence encodes CASSLSALDTQYF.

This clonotype has just a few counts. The J gene is TRBJ1-1, the V gene TRBV5-1; D is ambiguous. The CDR3 length is 18 residues. Between the trimmed V and J ends, which lost 2 bases and 3 bases, there was a span of 23 bases. Germline V CDR1 and CDR2: SGHRS, YFSETQ. CDR3 residues: CASSLPLLLGGRDTEAFF. Written as DNA, the CDR3 is TGCGCCAGCAGCTTACCCCTTCTCTTAGGAGGGAGAGACACTGAAGCTTTCTTT. The variable domain in full, with the rest retrieved from reference TRBV5-1 and TRBJ1-1, is KAGVTQTPRYLIKTRGQQVTLSCSPISGHRSVSWYQQTPGQGLQFLFEYFSETQRNKGNFPGRFSGRQFSNSRSEMNVSTLELGDSALYLCASSLPLLLGGRDTEAFFGQGTRLTVV.

This clonotype has a handful of counts. J is TRBJ1-3 and V is TRBV5-6; D call uncertain. Trimming removed 4 bases from V and 0 bases from J, with 14 bases in between. This CDR3 comprises 16 residues. The germline V gene encodes CDR1 SGHDT and CDR2 YYEEEE. The DNA of the CDR3 is TGTGCCAGCAGCGGAACGGTACAGAGCTCTGGAAACACCATATATTTT. Its protein is CASSGTVQSSGNTIYF.

A few counts support this clonotype. This chain connects TRBV2 to TRBJ2-3; D gene ambiguous. V gave up 0 bases and J gave up 15 bases, with 13 bases separating them. The CDR3 is 12 residues long. Germline V gene data show CDR1 as SNHLY and CDR2 as FYNNEI. For the CDR3, the DNA is TGTGCCAGCAGTGAAGCGGCCGCCCGTTGTTATTTT. Translated, it gives CASSEAAARCYF.

The chain uses TRBV28 and TRBJ2-1, with TRBD1 identical over 9 bases. This CDR3 spans 14 amino acids. V trimming: 1 base; J trimming: 6 bases; junction bases outside the gene matches: 1. Germline CDR1 and CDR2: MDHEN and SYDVKM. This CDR3 reads CASSLSQGANEQFF. The CDR3 DNA follows: TGTGCCAGCAGTTTATCACAGGGGGCCAATGAGCAGTTCTTC.

The rearrangement links TRBV6-5 to TRBJ2-7; perhaps TRBD1 as D (6 bases). Trimming took 0 bases from V and 2 from J, leaving 14 bases between them. The CDR3 is 16 amino acids. Germline lookup yields CDR1 MNHEY and CDR2 SVGAGI. This CDR3 is CASSYSDRSLAYEQYF. The CDR3 DNA sequence: TGTGCCAGCAGTTACTCCGACAGGTCATTGGCCTACGAGCAGTACTTC.

This clonotype was recorded at least ten times. The chain is built from TRBV4-1 and TRBJ2-5; TRBD1 might be the D (6 bases). The CDR3 extends over 16 amino acids. CDR1 MGHRA and CDR2 YSYEKL come from the germline V gene. Trimming left V 2 bases short and J 1 base short, with 14 bases between. The CDR3 region is CASSQTRGRTQETQYF. The CDR3 DNA sequence: TGCGCCAGCAGCCAAACCAGGGGTAGAACCCAAGAGACCCAGTACTTC.